This T cell receptor beta chain was retrieved from a study of T cells after yellow fever vaccination. Turning to the study itself: Fractions containing few cells were prepared with SMART-Seq v4 Ultra Low Input.

The CDR3 is made up of 15 amino acids. CDR1 MGHDK and CDR2 SYGVNS come from the germline V gene. The V gene end was trimmed by 6 bases and the J gene end by 9 bases; junction bases not matched to a gene: 7. Conversion of TCR transcripts into cDNA relied on 5'RACE template switching, which added a universal primer site and UMIs. MiXCR, applied by TCRdb to the 5' RACE reads, yields one record per CDR3 protein. The repertoire includes about 630,000 distinct CDR3 sequences, about 12% of them detected once, and under 15% sits in the top ten. Study outcomes and limitations: Once the booster was given, most primary-vaccination clones reappeared, at over 95% for CD4 and over 75% for CD8. Though weaker, the secondary response peaked faster, on day 5 versus 15.

This clonotype was observed at least ten times. Antigen specificity is unknown. The source was PBMCs, collected on the day of the yellow fever booster vaccination. The chain has TRBV25-1 and TRBJ1-6, with TRBD1 matching over 11 bases. The TCR originated in a man aged 25 to 40 who received the YFV17D yellow fever vaccine. CDR3 nucleotide sequence: TGTGCCAGCAGGCCTGCGGGACAGGGGGGTTCACCCCTCCACTTT. Translation gives CASRPAGQGGSPLHF. Drawing the rest from reference TRBV25-1 and TRBJ1-6, the complete variable domain is EADIYQTPRYLVIGTGKKITLECSQTMGHDKMYWYQQDPGMELHLIHYSYGVNSTEKGDLSSESTVSRIRTEHFPLTLESARPSHTSQYLCASRPAGQGGSPLHFGNGTRLTVT.